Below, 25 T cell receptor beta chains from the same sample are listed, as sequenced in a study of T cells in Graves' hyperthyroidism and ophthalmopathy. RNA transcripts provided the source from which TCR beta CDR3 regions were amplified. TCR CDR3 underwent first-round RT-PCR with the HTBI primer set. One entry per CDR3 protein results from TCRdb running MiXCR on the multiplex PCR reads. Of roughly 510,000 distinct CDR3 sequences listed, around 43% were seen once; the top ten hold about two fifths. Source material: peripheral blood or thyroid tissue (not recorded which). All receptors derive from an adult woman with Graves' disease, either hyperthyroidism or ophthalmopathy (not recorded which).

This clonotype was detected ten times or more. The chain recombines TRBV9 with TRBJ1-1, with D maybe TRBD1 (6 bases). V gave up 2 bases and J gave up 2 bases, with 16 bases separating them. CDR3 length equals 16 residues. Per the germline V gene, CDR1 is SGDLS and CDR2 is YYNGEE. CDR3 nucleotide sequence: TGTGCCAGCAGCGTTGCAATAAAGGGGGGAAACACTGAAGCTTTCTTT. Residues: CASSVAIKGGNTEAFF.

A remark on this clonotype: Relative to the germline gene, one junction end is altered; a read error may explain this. CDR3 in DNA: TGTGCCAGCAGTCTGAACTGGGGTTCTGGGGCCAACGCCCTGACTTTC. This gives the protein CASSLNWGSGANALTF. This sequence joins TRBV27 and TRBJ2-6, with D maybe TRBD1 (5 bases). CDR3 length: 16 residues. In germline, CDR1 is MNHEY, CDR2 SMNVEV (reference sequence). Variable domain in full (rest from reference TRBV27 and TRBJ2-6): EAQVTQNPRYLITVTGKKLTVTCSQNMNHEYMSWYRQDPGLGLRQIYYSMNVEVTDKGDVPEGYKVSRKEKRNFPLILESPSPNQTSLYFCASSLNWGSGANALTFGAGSRLTVL.

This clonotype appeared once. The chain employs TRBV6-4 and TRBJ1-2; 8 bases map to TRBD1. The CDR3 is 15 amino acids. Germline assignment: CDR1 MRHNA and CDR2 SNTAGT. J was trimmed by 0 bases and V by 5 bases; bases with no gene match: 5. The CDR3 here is CASSRTGRANYGYTF. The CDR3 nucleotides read TGTGCCAGCAGTAGGACAGGGAGGGCTAACTATGGCTACACCTTC.

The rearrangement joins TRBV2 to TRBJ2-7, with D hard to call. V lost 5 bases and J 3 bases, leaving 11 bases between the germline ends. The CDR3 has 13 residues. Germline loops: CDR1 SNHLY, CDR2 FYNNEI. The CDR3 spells CASSRSQVYEQYF. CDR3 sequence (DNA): TGTGCCAGCAGTCGGAGCCAAGTCTACGAGCAGTACTTC.

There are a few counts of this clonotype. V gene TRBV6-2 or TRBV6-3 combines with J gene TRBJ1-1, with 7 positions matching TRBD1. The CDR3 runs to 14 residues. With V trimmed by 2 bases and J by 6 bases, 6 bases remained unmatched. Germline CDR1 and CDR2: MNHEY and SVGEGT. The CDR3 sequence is CASSYRGPDPEAFF. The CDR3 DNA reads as TGTGCCAGCAGTTACAGGGGGCCGGACCCTGAAGCTTTCTTT.

CDR3 DNA: TGCGCCAGCAGCTTCAAGGGGGACTATAATTCACCCCTCCACTTT. Its protein is CASSFKGDYNSPLHF. The chain recombines TRBV5-1 with TRBJ1-6; the D gene is possibly TRBD1 (6 bases). Germline CDR1 reads SGHRS; CDR2 reads YFSETQ. The CDR3 loop spans 15 amino acids. The V gene lost 2 bases and the J gene lost 3 bases, with 9 bases spanning the gap.

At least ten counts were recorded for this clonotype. CDR3 sequence: CAHRVYGELFF. The CDR3 region has the DNA TGTGCCCATCGCGTGTACGGGGAGCTGTTTTTT. The chain employs TRBV10-3 and TRBJ2-2; D is unresolved. The germline V and J ends were trimmed by 11 bases and 7 bases, with 11 bases remaining between them. CDR3 size: 11 residues. In germline, CDR1 is ENHRY, CDR2 SYGVKD.

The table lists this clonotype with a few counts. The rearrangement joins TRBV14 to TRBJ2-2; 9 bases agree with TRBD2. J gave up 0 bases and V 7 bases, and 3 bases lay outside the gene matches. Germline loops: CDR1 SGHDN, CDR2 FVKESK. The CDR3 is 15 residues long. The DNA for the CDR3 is TGTGCCAGCACCCAGCGGGAGGCGAACACCGGGGAGCTGTTTTTT. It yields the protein CASTQREANTGELFF.

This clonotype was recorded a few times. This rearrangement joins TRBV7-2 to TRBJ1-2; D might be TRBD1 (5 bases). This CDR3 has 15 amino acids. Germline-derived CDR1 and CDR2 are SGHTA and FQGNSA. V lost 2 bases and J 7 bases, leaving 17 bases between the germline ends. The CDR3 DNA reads TGTGCCAGCAGCTTACCAACTCAGGGTGTGAGTGGCTACACCTTC. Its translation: CASSLPTQGVSGYTF.

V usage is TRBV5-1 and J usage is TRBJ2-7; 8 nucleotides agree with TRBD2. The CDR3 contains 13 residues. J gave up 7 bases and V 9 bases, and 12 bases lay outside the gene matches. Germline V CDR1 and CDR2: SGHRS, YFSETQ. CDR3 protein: CATRAGGGGEQYF. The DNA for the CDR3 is TGCGCCACCAGGGCGGGAGGAGGTGGAGAGCAGTACTTC.

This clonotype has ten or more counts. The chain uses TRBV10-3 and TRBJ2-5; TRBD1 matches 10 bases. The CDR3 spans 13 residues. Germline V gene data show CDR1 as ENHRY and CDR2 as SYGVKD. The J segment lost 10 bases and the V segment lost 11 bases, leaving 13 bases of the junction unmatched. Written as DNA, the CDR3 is TGTGCCTCCGGGGACAGGGGACGGTTAGGCCAGTACTTC. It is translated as CASGDRGRLGQYF.

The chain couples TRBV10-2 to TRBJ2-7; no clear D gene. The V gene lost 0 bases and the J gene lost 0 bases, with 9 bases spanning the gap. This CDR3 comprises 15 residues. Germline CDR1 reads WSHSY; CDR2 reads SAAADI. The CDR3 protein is CASSESSWSSYEQYF. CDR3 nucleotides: TGCGCCAGCAGTGAGTCGTCATGGAGCTCCTACGAGCAGTACTTC.

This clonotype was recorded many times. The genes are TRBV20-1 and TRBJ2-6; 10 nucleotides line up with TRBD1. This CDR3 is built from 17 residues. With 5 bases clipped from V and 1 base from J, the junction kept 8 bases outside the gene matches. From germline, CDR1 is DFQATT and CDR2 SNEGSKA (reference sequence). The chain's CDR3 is CSAAPGQGISGANVLTF. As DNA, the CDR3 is TGCAGTGCTGCCCCGGGACAGGGGATTTCTGGGGCCAACGTCCTGACTTTC.

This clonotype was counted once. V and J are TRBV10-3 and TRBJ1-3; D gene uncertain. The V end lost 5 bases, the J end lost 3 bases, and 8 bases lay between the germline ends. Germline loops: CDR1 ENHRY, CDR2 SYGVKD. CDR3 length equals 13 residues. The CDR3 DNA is TGTGCCATCAGTCCGGGTATTGGAAACACCATATATTTT. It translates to CAISPGIGNTIYF.

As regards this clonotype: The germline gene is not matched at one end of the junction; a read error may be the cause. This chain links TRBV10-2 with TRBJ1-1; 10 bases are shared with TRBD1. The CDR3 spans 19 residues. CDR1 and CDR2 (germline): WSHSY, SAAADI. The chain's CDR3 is CASRPHVRALDRGTTEAFF. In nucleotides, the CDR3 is TGTGCCAGCAGACCTCACGTCCGAGCTTTGGACAGGGGGACTACTGAAGCTTTCTTT.

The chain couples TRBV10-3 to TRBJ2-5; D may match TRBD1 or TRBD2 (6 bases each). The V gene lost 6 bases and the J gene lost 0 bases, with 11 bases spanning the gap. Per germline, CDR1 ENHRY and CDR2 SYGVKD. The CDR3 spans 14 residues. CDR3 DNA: TGTGCCATCAGGGAGGGGGTCGACCAAGAGACCCAGTACTTC. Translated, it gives CAIREGVDQETQYF.

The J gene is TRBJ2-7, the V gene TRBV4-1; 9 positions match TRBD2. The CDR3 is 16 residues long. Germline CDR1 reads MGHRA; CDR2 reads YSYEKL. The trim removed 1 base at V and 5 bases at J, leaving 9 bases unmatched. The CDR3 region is CASSQGEASGMNEQYF. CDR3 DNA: TGCGCCAGCAGCCAAGGGGAGGCTAGCGGGATGAACGAGCAGTACTTC.

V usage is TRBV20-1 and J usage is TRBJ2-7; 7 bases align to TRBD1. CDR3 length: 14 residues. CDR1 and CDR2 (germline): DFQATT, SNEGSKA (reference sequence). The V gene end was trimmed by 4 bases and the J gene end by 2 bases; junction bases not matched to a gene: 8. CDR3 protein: CSATTGVTTYEQYF. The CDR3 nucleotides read TGCAGTGCTACCACAGGGGTAACGACCTACGAGCAGTACTTC.

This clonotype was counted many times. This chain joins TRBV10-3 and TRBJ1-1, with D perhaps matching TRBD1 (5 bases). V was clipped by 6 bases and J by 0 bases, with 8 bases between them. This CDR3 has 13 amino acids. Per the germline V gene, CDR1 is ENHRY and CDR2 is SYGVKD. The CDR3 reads CAIRGTVNTEAFF. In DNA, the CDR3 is TGTGCCATCAGAGGGACGGTGAACACTGAAGCTTTCTTT.

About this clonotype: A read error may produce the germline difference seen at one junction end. The CDR3 DNA reads as TGTGCCAGCAGTCCGGGACACCAGTCCTTC. Its translation is CASSPGHQSF. V gene TRBV12-3 or TRBV12-4 combines with J gene TRBJ2-5; the D gene is possibly TRBD1 (6 bases). The CDR3 is made up of 10 amino acids.

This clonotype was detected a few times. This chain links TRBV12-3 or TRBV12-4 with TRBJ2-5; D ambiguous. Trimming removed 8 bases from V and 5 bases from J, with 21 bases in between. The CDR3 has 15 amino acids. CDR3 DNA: TGTGCCAGCCCCTCCGGGCAGCTTAGGCGGGAGACCCAGTACTTC. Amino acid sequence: CASPSGQLRRETQYF.

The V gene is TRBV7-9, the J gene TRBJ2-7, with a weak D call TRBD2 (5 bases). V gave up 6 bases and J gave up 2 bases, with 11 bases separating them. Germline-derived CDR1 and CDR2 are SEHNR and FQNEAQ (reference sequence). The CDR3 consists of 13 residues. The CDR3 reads CASRSGLPYEQYF. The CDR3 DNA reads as TGTGCCAGCAGGAGCGGACTCCCCTACGAGCAGTACTTC.

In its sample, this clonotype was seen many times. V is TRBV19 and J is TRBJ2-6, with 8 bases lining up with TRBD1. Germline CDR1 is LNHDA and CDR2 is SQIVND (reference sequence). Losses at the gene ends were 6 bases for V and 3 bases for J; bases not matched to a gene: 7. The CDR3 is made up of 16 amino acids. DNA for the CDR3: TGTGCCAGTAGCCGACAGGGGCTCCATGGGGCCAACGTCCTGACTTTC. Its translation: CASSRQGLHGANVLTF.

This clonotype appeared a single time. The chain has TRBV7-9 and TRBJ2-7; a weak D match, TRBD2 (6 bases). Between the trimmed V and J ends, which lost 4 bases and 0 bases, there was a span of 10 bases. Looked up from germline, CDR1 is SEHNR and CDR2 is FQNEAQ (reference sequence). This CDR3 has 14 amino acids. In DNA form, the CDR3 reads TGTGCCAGCAGCTCCGCGGGGTTCTCCTACGAGCAGTACTTC. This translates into CASSSAGFSYEQYF.

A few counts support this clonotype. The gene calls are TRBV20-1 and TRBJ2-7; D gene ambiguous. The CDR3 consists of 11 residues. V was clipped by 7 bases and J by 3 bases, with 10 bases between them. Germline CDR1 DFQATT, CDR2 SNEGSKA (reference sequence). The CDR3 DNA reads TGCAGTGTTGGTCTAATCTACGAGCAGTACTTC. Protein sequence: CSVGLIYEQYF.